This T cell receptor beta chain was sequenced during a study of T cell responses to AZD1222 COVID-19 vaccine. Some second doses came at about 4 weeks and others at about 12 weeks; these were pooled. Study findings and constraints: Most donors were white British, females outnumbered males, and clonal diversity was possibly underestimated. Spike-specific TCR breadth rose after two AZD1222 doses, and depth rose as well. Dominant at 160-218 and 743-854, vaccine-associated CD4 TCRs also spanned spike.

Produced via immunoSEQ multiplex PCR; TCRdb's table is partial and in-frame only. Of more than 150,000 clones listed, around 89% are singletons. This clone was observed once. Its cognate antigen is unknown. Germline V CDR1 and CDR2: SGHRS, YFSETQ. Deletions cut 4 bases from V and 8 bases from J, with 19 bases between. The CDR3 has 15 residues. This clonotype was sampled from an adult who received the AZD1222 COVID-19 vaccine. The sample here was peripheral blood, taken 28 days after the second AZD1222 dose. This sequence joins TRBV5-1 and TRBJ2-1; the D gene could be TRBD1 or TRBD2 (5 bases each). As DNA, the CDR3 is TGCGCCAGCAGCGGTCCGGGACCCTTCGTTGATGAGCAGTTCTTC. Protein: CASSGPGPFVDEQFF.